Listed here are 26 T cell receptor beta chains from one sample, sequenced in a study of control samples from healthy donors and cancer patients. Sequenced by immunoSEQ multiplex PCR; TCRdb stores in-frame clones only, minus some. The sample lists 60,000 to 70,000 clones; over 65% were seen once. What was sequenced was PBMCs. These receptors originate from a woman aged 45-65 years with lung cancer.

The chain links TRBV19 to TRBJ1-5; the D gene is possibly TRBD1 (6 bases). V dropped 3 bases and J dropped 3 bases, with 9 bases sitting between them. CDR3 size: 14 residues. Per germline, CDR1 LNHDA and CDR2 SQIVND (reference sequence). The CDR3 bases are TGTGCCAGTAGTATCGGACAGCTCAATCAGCCCCAGCATTTT. This sequence encodes CASSIGQLNQPQHF.

A single count supports this clone. The chain joins TRBV28 to TRBJ1-1, with a weak D call TRBD1 (6 bases). V lost 8 bases, J lost 2 bases, and 9 bases lay in between. Germline V gene lookup returns CDR1 MDHEN and CDR2 SYDVKM. This CDR3 contains 12 residues. The CDR3 DNA reads as TGTGCCAGCGTGGACAGAAACACTGAAGCTTTCTTT. It encodes CASVDRNTEAFF.

This clone occurred a few times. The chain employs TRBV7-9 and TRBJ1-1; 11 bases are shared with TRBD1. The J segment lost 4 bases and the V segment lost 7 bases, leaving 8 bases of the junction unmatched. This CDR3 has 15 amino acids. Germline lookup yields CDR1 SEHNR and CDR2 FQNEAQ (reference sequence). The CDR3 here is CASTDLGQGATEAFF. The CDR3 DNA is TGTGCCAGCACCGACCTTGGACAGGGGGCCACTGAAGCTTTCTTT.

The table lists this clone with a few counts. This rearrangement joins TRBV28 to TRBJ1-2, with unresolved D. The CDR3 runs 13 residues. Germline loops: CDR1 MDHEN, CDR2 SYDVKM. The V end lost 5 bases, the J end lost 3 bases, and 10 bases lay between the germline ends. CDR3 in amino acids: CASSASTDYGYTF. In DNA form, the CDR3 reads TGTGCCAGCAGTGCCTCAACTGACTATGGCTACACCTTC.

V is TRBV18 and J is TRBJ1-1, with D tentatively TRBD1 (6 bases). V was pared by 4 bases and J by 1 base, with 13 bases between. The CDR3 has 15 residues. Per germline, CDR1 KGHSH and CDR2 LQKENI. CDR3 protein: CASSLATGENTEAFF. The CDR3 nucleotides read TGTGCCAGCTCACTCGCGACAGGTGAGAACACTGAAGCTTTCTTT.

This rearrangement joins TRBV4-1 to TRBJ1-3, with D unresolved. The CDR3 sequence is 15 residues long. Trimming left V 7 bases short and J 0 bases short, with 13 bases between. CDR1 and CDR2 from the germline V gene are MGHRA and YSYEKL. The CDR3 protein is CASTAQFDSGNTIYF. In nucleotides, the CDR3 is TGCGCCAGCACCGCCCAGTTCGACTCTGGAAACACCATATATTTT.

The chain joins TRBV29-1 to TRBJ1-1; D uncertain. Trimming cost V 5 bases and J 1 base, with 5 bases left between them. CDR1 SQVTM and CDR2 ANQGSEA come from the germline V gene. CDR3 length: 11 amino acids. This chain's CDR3 is CSVTWNTEAFF. In nucleotides, the CDR3 is TGCAGCGTTACGTGGAACACTGAAGCTTTCTTT.

The V gene is TRBV19, the J gene TRBJ1-1; D is unclear. The V gene lost 3 bases and the J gene lost 1 base, with 18 bases spanning the gap. CDR3 size: 17 residues. Germline values: CDR1 LNHDA, CDR2 SQIVND (reference sequence). The CDR3 DNA reads TGTGCCAGTAGTATTATTCTCTTGGGTGAGGGGAACACTGAAGCTTTCTTT. Protein product: CASSIILLGEGNTEAFF.

As DNA, the CDR3 is TGCAGCGTTAAACCCCCCCCGGGCGGCTACACCTTC. Its translation: CSVKPPPGGYTF. J is TRBJ1-2 and V is TRBV29-1; D gene unclear. V was shortened by 5 bases and J by 8 bases, with 15 bases between the two germline ends. The CDR3 extends over 12 amino acids. Germline CDR1 reads SQVTM; CDR2 reads ANQGSEA. The full variable domain, completed using reference TRBV29-1 and TRBJ1-2, is SAVISQKPSRDICQRGTSLTIQCQVDSQVTMMFWYRQQPGQSLTLIATANQGSEATYESGFVIDKFPISRPNLTFSTLTVSNMSPEDSSIYLCSVKPPPGGYTFGSGTRLTVV.

This chain connects TRBV6-6 to TRBJ1-1, with 10 bases lining up with TRBD1. The CDR3 is 15 residues long. Germline loops: CDR1 MNHNY, CDR2 SVGAGI (reference sequence). V trimming: 4 bases; J trimming: 1 base; junction bases outside the gene matches: 3. The CDR3 DNA reads as TGTGCCAGCAGTTCCCGGGACAGGGGGAACACTGAAGCTTTCTTT. Translating it yields CASSSRDRGNTEAFF.

The chain combines TRBV14 with TRBJ1-1; 8 bases line up with TRBD1. The J segment lost 5 bases and the V segment lost 4 bases, leaving 15 bases of the junction unmatched. This CDR3 has 17 residues. In germline, CDR1 is SGHDN, CDR2 FVKESK. CDR3 loop: CASSPPGQARLKTEAFF. CDR3 nucleotides: TGTGCCAGCAGCCCTCCGGGACAGGCACGCTTAAAAACTGAAGCTTTCTTT.

The chain uses TRBV6-6 and TRBJ1-5; 9 bases agree with TRBD1. This CDR3 spans 17 amino acids. CDR1 MNHNY and CDR2 SVGAGI come from the germline V gene (reference sequence). The V gene end was trimmed by 5 bases and the J gene end by 7 bases; junction bases not matched to a gene: 15. Here the CDR3 DNA reads TGTGCCAGCAGTCGTAATAGTCCGGGACAGGGAGGGCAGCCCCAGCATTTT. It encodes CASSRNSPGQGGQPQHF.

This clone was recorded a few times. The chain joins TRBV5-1 to TRBJ1-1; D is ambiguous. Germline CDR1 reads SGHRS; CDR2 reads YFSETQ. Trimming cost V 0 bases and J 0 bases, with 6 bases left between them. The CDR3 runs 14 residues. The CDR3 protein is CASSLDSVNTEAFF. DNA for the CDR3: TGCGCCAGCAGCTTGGACAGCGTGAACACTGAAGCTTTCTTT.

The chain employs TRBV6-6 and TRBJ2-1, with unresolved D. V shed 5 bases and J shed 9 bases, with 20 bases lying between them. CDR1 and CDR2 from the germline V gene are MNHNY and SVGAGI (reference sequence). The CDR3 totals 15 residues. Written as DNA, the CDR3 is TGTGCCAGCAGTACGGCGCTGGGATTAAACGGTGAGCAGTTCTTC. It encodes CASSTALGLNGEQFF.

The CDR3 DNA reads TGTGCCACCAGGAAGTCCTATAATTCACCCCTCCACTTT. Encoded protein: CATRKSYNSPLHF. V usage is TRBV28 and J usage is TRBJ1-6; no reliable D call. Trimming pared 10 bases from V and 1 base from J, leaving 8 bases between. The V gene's germline CDR1 is MDHEN and CDR2 SYDVKM. The CDR3 extends over 13 amino acids. The full variable domain, completed using reference TRBV28 and TRBJ1-6, is DVKVTQSSRYLVKRTGEKVFLECVQDMDHENMFWYRQDPGLGLRLIYFSYDVKMKEKGDIPEGYSVSREKKERFSLILESASTNQTSMYLCATRKSYNSPLHFGNGTRLTVT.

The genes are TRBV5-1 and TRBJ2-5, with D possibly matching TRBD2 (7 bases). The CDR3 extends over 18 amino acids. Germline V lookup: CDR1 SGHRS, CDR2 YFSETQ. The V end lost 3 bases, the J end lost 4 bases, and 25 bases lay between the germline ends. The CDR3 loop is CASSWEGGPTVSSETQYF. For the CDR3, the DNA is TGCGCCAGCAGCTGGGAGGGGGGGCCGACGGTTTCATCAGAGACCCAGTACTTC.

V gene TRBV6-5 combines with J gene TRBJ1-3; D uncertain. The CDR3 has 14 amino acids. The germline V gene encodes CDR1 MNHEY and CDR2 SVGAGI. Between the trimmed V and J ends, which lost 6 bases and 0 bases, there was a span of 9 bases. The DNA for the CDR3 is TGTGCCAGCAGCGACGGAAGCTCTGGAAACACCATATATTTT. Its translation: CASSDGSSGNTIYF.

The chain carries TRBV7-2 and TRBJ1-1; 8 bases are a match to TRBD1. The germline V gene encodes CDR1 SGHTA and CDR2 FQGNSA. Trimming removed 5 bases from V and 6 bases from J; junction bases left unmatched: 11. This CDR3 comprises 15 residues. As DNA, the CDR3 is TGTGCCAGCAGCGCCCGGACAGGGTGGATATCTGAAGCTTTCTTT. This sequence encodes CASSARTGWISEAFF.

The J gene is TRBJ1-1, the V gene TRBV5-1, with D maybe TRBD1 (6 bases). The CDR3 is made up of 15 amino acids. Looked up from germline, CDR1 is SGHRS and CDR2 is YFSETQ. Trimming stripped 4 bases from V and 10 bases from J, with 23 bases between. CDR3 nucleotide sequence: TGCGCCAGCAGCCCTCGAACGGGAGAGGGGGGTAGAGCTTTCTTT. Translation: CASSPRTGEGGRAFF.

The chain uses TRBV6-6 and TRBJ2-3; 8 bases match TRBD2. V trimming: 3 bases; J trimming: 2 bases; junction bases outside the gene matches: 4. The germline CDR1 and CDR2 sequences are MNHNY and SVGAGI (reference sequence). The CDR3 sequence is 15 residues long. This CDR3 is CASSYSGVVTDTQYF. DNA for the CDR3: TGTGCCAGCAGTTATAGCGGGGTAGTCACAGATACGCAGTATTTT.

The chain links TRBV24-1 to TRBJ2-2; D possibly corresponds to TRBD1 (7 bases). The germline CDR1 and CDR2 sequences are KGHDR and SFDVKD. V shed 0 bases and J shed 3 bases, with 10 bases lying between them. CDR3 length equals 16 residues. The CDR3 spells CATSDLTGEDTGELFF. The CDR3 nucleotides read TGTGCCACCAGTGATTTGACAGGGGAGGACACCGGGGAGCTGTTTTTT.

This clone was observed a few times. The V and J genes are TRBV7-6 and TRBJ2-3; TRBD1 matches 7 bases. CDR1 is SGHVS, CDR2 FNYEAQ, per germline. V was clipped by 1 base and J by 2 bases; unmatched bases: 3. This CDR3 spans 15 amino acids. CDR3 nucleotide sequence: TGTGCCAGCAGCTTAGAGGGGGCTCTCACAGATACGCAGTATTTT. As protein: CASSLEGALTDTQYF.

The V and J genes are TRBV7-9 and TRBJ2-7, with D perhaps matching TRBD1 (5 bases). The CDR3 sequence is 13 residues long. Germline CDR1 is SEHNR and CDR2 is FQNEAQ (reference sequence). The V end lost 6 bases, the J end lost 5 bases, and 14 bases lay between the germline ends. The CDR3 nucleotides are TGTGCCAGCAGTCCCGGACAAGAGAACGAGCAGTACTTC. Translated, it gives CASSPGQENEQYF.

V is TRBV24-1 and J is TRBJ1-2; tentative D call: TRBD1 (5 bases). The CDR3 consists of 11 residues. V lost 10 bases, J lost 4 bases, and 9 bases lay in between. Germline CDR1 and CDR2: KGHDR and SFDVKD. The CDR3 DNA follows: TGTGCCACTTCTGGGGGCTATGGCTACACCTTC. Protein product: CATSGGYGYTF.

The chain links TRBV6-6 to TRBJ2-7; TRBD2 aligns across 11 bases. The CDR3 extends over 14 amino acids. The germline gives CDR1 MNHNY, CDR2 SVGAGI (reference sequence). The trim removed 2 bases at V and 7 bases at J, leaving 4 bases unmatched. CDR3 nucleotides: TGTGCCAGCAGTTACAGGCTAGCGGGGGGTGAGCAGTACTTC. As protein: CASSYRLAGGEQYF.

The V gene is TRBV7-2, the J gene TRBJ1-4; 12 nucleotides align to TRBD1. This CDR3 has 16 residues. Per germline, CDR1 SGHTA and CDR2 FQGNSA. Trimming at V came to 4 bases and at J to 4 bases, leaving 4 bases not matched to a gene. This chain's CDR3 is CASSSGTGGNNEKLFF. As DNA, the CDR3 is TGTGCCAGCAGCTCCGGGACAGGGGGCAATAATGAAAAACTGTTTTTT.